The following is a TCR beta chain sequence with its context. This sample is part of a study of blood T cell repertoires in COVID-19. Study as a whole: Whether acute or convalescent, the COVID-19 samples came from the United States, Italy and Spain.

Trimming cost V 0 bases and J 6 bases, with 6 bases left between them. The CDR3 length is 13 residues. Germline loops: CDR1 SGHNT, CDR2 YENEEA. Original analysis: Reference gene primer amplification gave estimated nucleated cell counts. The data were produced by immunoSEQ multiplex PCR, yet TCRdb's version contains in-frame clones alone and is incomplete. Clone size and V and J calls were adopted from that table, with D and trimming inferred from the DNA. This sample yields around 370,000 clones, of which under 95% are seen a single time; approximately 3.5% belongs to the top ten. The V and J genes are TRBV11-3 and TRBJ2-1, with a weak D call TRBD2 (5 bases). This TCR was recovered from a woman aged 18-30 years who had recovered from COVID-19. What was sequenced was peripheral blood. CDR3: CASSLDRGNEQFF. The DNA for the CDR3 is TGTGCCAGCAGCTTAGATCGGGGCAATGAGCAGTTCTTC. The variable domain in full, completed from reference TRBV11-3 and TRBJ2-1, reads EAGVVQSPRYKIIEKKQPVAFWCNPISGHNTLYWYLQNLGQGPELLIRYENEEAVDDSQLPKDRFSAERLKGVDSTLKIQPAELGDSAVYLCASSLDRGNEQFFGPGTRLTVL.